This TCR beta chain came from a study of Ad26.COV2.S vaccination and SARS-CoV-2 variants. The treatment denotes: around 19 received Ad26.COV2.S at low or high dose, single or two shots; a few received placebo; per-sample allocation not given. Repertoires come from day 63 after the first vaccine or placebo injection. This Boston cohort included adults aged 18-55 years. Trimming took off 5 bases at V and 1 base at J, with 9 bases between the two ends. Germline CDR1 SGHAT, CDR2 FQNNGV. The length of the CDR3 is 13 residues. Some clones are missing from TCRdb's copy, which holds only in-frame ones; the method was immunoSEQ multiplex PCR. The sample shows about 480,000 clones, roughly 85% of them seen only once.

The input for sequencing was peripheral blood, taken in a trial of Ad26.COV2.S vaccine versus placebo. V gene TRBV11-2 combines with J gene TRBJ2-7, with D perhaps TRBD1 (6 bases). This clonotype originated in a person aged 18-60 years who received the Ad26.COV2.S COVID-19 vaccine or a placebo. CDR3 sequence reads: CASSATGSYEQYF. CDR3 coding DNA: TGTGCCAGCAGCGCAACAGGGTCCTACGAGCAGTACTTC.